The 23 T cell receptor beta chains reported below all come from one sample, sequenced in a study of neoadjuvant anti-PD-1 for oral cavity cancer. The data were produced by immunoSEQ multiplex PCR, yet TCRdb's version contains in-frame clones alone and is incomplete. This table holds 84,000 or so clones, approximately 80% found once. Sequencing was performed on PBMCs, taken before nivolumab (anti-PD-1) treatment. All receptors come from a person aged 35-79 years with oral cavity squamous cell carcinoma.

V gene TRBV11-2 combines with J gene TRBJ2-1, with a possible D match to TRBD2 (5 bases). The length of the CDR3 is 13 residues. The V and J ends lost 5 bases and 9 bases respectively, with 14 bases between them. Looked up from germline, CDR1 is SGHAT and CDR2 is FQNNGV. Written as DNA, the CDR3 is TGTGCCAGCAGCCCAACGGGATGGGGTGAGCAGTTCTTC. Its translation is CASSPTGWGEQFF.

The chain has TRBV11-3 and TRBJ2-6; D is ambiguous. The germline V gene has CDR1 SGHNT and CDR2 YENEEA. CDR3 length: 15 residues. Trimming took 1 base from V and 2 from J, leaving 6 bases between them. CDR3 residues: CASSLGIAGANVLTF. For the CDR3, the DNA is TGTGCCAGCAGCTTAGGCATCGCTGGGGCCAACGTCCTGACTTTC.

V gene TRBV4-1 combines with J gene TRBJ2-7, with 11 bases fitting TRBD2. This CDR3 is 17 amino acids long. Germline loops: CDR1 MGHRA, CDR2 YSYEKL. The junction had 10 bases not matched to a gene; V was cut back by 3 bases and J by 3 bases. CDR3 nucleotide sequence: TGCGCCAGCAGCCAGAATAGCGGGAGGGGCTGGATCTACGAGCAGTACTTC. Its protein is CASSQNSGRGWIYEQYF.

This clone was detected once. This chain uses TRBV28 with TRBJ2-7, with D perhaps matching TRBD1 (5 bases). Germline V gene data show CDR1 as MDHEN and CDR2 as SYDVKM. The CDR3 loop spans 12 amino acids. Trimming took off 6 bases at V and 3 bases at J, with 9 bases between the two ends. CDR3 nucleotide sequence: TGTGCCAGCAGCTACAGGTTCTACGAGCAGTACTTC. Translated, it gives CASSYRFYEQYF.

The chain is built from TRBV11-3 and TRBJ1-2; 9 nucleotides align to TRBD1. Germline CDR1 is SGHNT and CDR2 is YENEEA. The J segment lost 6 bases and the V segment lost 0 bases, leaving 11 bases of the junction unmatched. The CDR3 contains 17 residues. The DNA for the CDR3 is TGTGCCAGCAGCTTAGATCGTCTCCTTGACAGGGGGGATGGCTACACCTTC. This codes for CASSLDRLLDRGDGYTF. Using reference TRBV11-3 and TRBJ1-2 for the parts outside the CDR3, the full variable domain is EAGVVQSPRYKIIEKKQPVAFWCNPISGHNTLYWYLQNLGQGPELLIRYENEEAVDDSQLPKDRFSAERLKGVDSTLKIQPAELGDSAVYLCASSLDRLLDRGDGYTFGSGTRLTVV.

The rearrangement links TRBV29-1 to TRBJ1-1, with 9 bases fitting TRBD1. V trimming: 3 bases; J trimming: 0 bases; junction bases outside the gene matches: 5. The CDR3 consists of 15 residues. In germline, CDR1 is SQVTM, CDR2 ANQGSEA. This CDR3 is CSVEGQGPMNTEAFF. The CDR3 DNA reads TGCAGCGTTGAGGGACAGGGCCCTATGAACACTGAAGCTTTCTTT.

The chain combines TRBV2 with TRBJ2-1; D is unclear. The CDR3 loop spans 11 amino acids. Germline CDR1 SNHLY, CDR2 FYNNEI. V was pared by 4 bases and J by 9 bases, with 7 bases between. The CDR3 protein is CASSGGFEQFF. The CDR3 nucleotides are TGTGCCAGCAGTGGAGGATTTGAGCAGTTCTTC.

This clone has more than one count but fewer than ten. The chain recombines TRBV27 with TRBJ2-1; a weak D match, TRBD1 (5 bases). CDR3 length: 19 residues. Germline V gene data show CDR1 as MNHEY and CDR2 as SMNVEV (reference sequence). Trimming pared 4 bases from V and 7 bases from J, leaving 29 bases between. CDR3 DNA sequence: TGTGCCAGCAGTTCCGGCGGCAGGGTGGAAAGGGTTGTCGGGAATGAGCAGTTCTTC. Translation: CASSSGGRVERVVGNEQFF.

The chain links TRBV2 to TRBJ1-1; TRBD1 is a possible D gene (5 bases). CDR1 and CDR2 (germline): SNHLY, FYNNEI. V lost 2 bases and J lost 2, with 6 bases in between. CDR3 length equals 13 residues. The CDR3: CASSEQGNTEAFF. CDR3 sequence (DNA): TGTGCCAGCAGTGAACAGGGCAACACTGAAGCTTTCTTT. Complete variable domain (other parts from reference TRBV2 and TRBJ1-1): EPEVTQTPSHQVTQMGQEVILRCVPISNHLYFYWYRQILGQKVEFLVSFYNNEISEKSEIFDDQFSVERPDGSNFTLKIRSTKLEDSAMYFCASSEQGNTEAFFGQGTRLTVV.

The V gene is TRBV6-4, the J gene TRBJ1-2; D is undetermined. V was pared by 10 bases and J by 4 bases, with 10 bases between. The CDR3 length is 11 residues. From germline, CDR1 is MRHNA and CDR2 SNTAGT. CDR3 protein: CATVGTYGYTF. The DNA of the CDR3 is TGTGCCACGGTAGGCACCTATGGCTACACCTTC.

The chain carries TRBV28 and TRBJ1-1, with TRBD1 matching 7 bases. This CDR3 contains 17 residues. Germline trimming cut 1 base from V and 1 base from J; bases unmatched to any gene: 9. Germline V gene sequence: CDR1 MDHEN, CDR2 SYDVKM. The CDR3, as DNA: TGTGCCAGCAGTTTATTGGCAGGGGGACTATCGAACACTGAAGCTTTCTTT. Translating gives CASSLLAGGLSNTEAFF. The whole variable domain, remainder taken from reference TRBV28 and TRBJ1-1, is DVKVTQSSRYLVKRTGEKVFLECVQDMDHENMFWYRQDPGLGLRLIYFSYDVKMKEKGDIPEGYSVSREKKERFSLILESASTNQTSMYLCASSLLAGGLSNTEAFFGQGTRLTVV.

The chain employs TRBV6-1 and TRBJ1-1, with 9 positions matching TRBD1. The CDR3 has 14 residues. The germline gives CDR1 MNHNS, CDR2 SASEGT. The V and J ends lost 4 bases and 11 bases, in that order; junction bases with no gene match: 11. CDR3 sequence: CASSGSRDRASAFF. CDR3 nucleotide sequence: TGTGCCAGCAGTGGTTCCCGGGACAGGGCTTCGGCTTTCTTT.

Here the CDR3 reads CASSYMGRGDEQYF. The CDR3 DNA is TGTGCCAGCAGTTACATGGGCAGGGGTGACGAGCAGTACTTC. The chain joins TRBV6-5 to TRBJ2-7, with a possible D match to TRBD1 (6 bases). The CDR3 covers 14 residues. Germline-derived CDR1 and CDR2 are MNHEY and SVGAGI. Trimming left V 2 bases short and J 5 bases short, with 13 bases between.

V gene TRBV5-1 combines with J gene TRBJ2-7; perhaps TRBD1 as D (6 bases). The CDR3 is 16 amino acids. The V end was cut by 0 bases, the J end by 2 bases, with 15 bases between. The germline V gene has CDR1 SGHRS and CDR2 YFSETQ. For the CDR3, the DNA is TGCGCCAGCAGCTTGGTACCCGGGACAATCCCCTACGAGCAGTACTTC. This gives the protein CASSLVPGTIPYEQYF.

The chain is built from TRBV5-1 and TRBJ1-2; D is ambiguous. Per germline, CDR1 SGHRS and CDR2 YFSETQ. V shed 0 bases and J shed 1 base, with 4 bases lying between them. This CDR3 comprises 13 residues. The CDR3 DNA is TGCGCCAGCAGCTTGGACATTAACTATGGCTACACCTTC. This encodes CASSLDINYGYTF.

This rearrangement joins TRBV19 to TRBJ2-4; D remains unclear. Germline V gene data show CDR1 as LNHDA and CDR2 as SQIVND (reference sequence). This CDR3 comprises 16 residues. V gave up 6 bases and J gave up 0 bases, with 15 bases separating them. This CDR3 reads CASRGLDTVAKNIQYF. The DNA for the CDR3 is TGTGCCAGTAGAGGCCTGGATACAGTAGCCAAAAACATTCAGTACTTC.

V usage is TRBV13 and J usage is TRBJ2-5; D not resolved. Trimming shortened V by 3 bases and J by 5 bases, and 10 bases separated the two germline ends. Looked up from germline, CDR1 is PRHDT and CDR2 is FYEKMQ (reference sequence). CDR3 size: 13 residues. The CDR3 coding sequence is TGTGCCAGCAGCTTCTTAGGGTTGGAGACCCAGTACTTC. Translating gives CASSFLGLETQYF.

Only a few counts were recorded for this clone. The chain combines TRBV5-1 with TRBJ2-2, with a weak D call TRBD1 (7 bases). From germline, CDR1 is SGHRS and CDR2 YFSETQ. The CDR3 sequence is 15 residues long. The V and J ends lost 2 bases and 4 bases respectively, with 12 bases between them. DNA for the CDR3: TGCGCCAGCAGCTTTCGACAGGGAGGCACCGGGGAGCTGTTTTTT. This translates into CASSFRQGGTGELFF.

The rearrangement joins TRBV2 to TRBJ2-7; 9 bases line up with TRBD2. The CDR3 consists of 16 residues. The V gene's germline CDR1 is SNHLY and CDR2 FYNNEI. The junction had 4 bases not matched to a gene; V was cut back by 1 base and J by 0 bases. The chain's CDR3 is CASSEEDSGSSYEQYF. The CDR3 coding sequence is TGTGCCAGCAGTGAAGAGGATAGCGGGAGCTCCTACGAGCAGTACTTC.

This clone was observed once. The chain employs TRBV6-5 and TRBJ2-3, with 7 nucleotides matching TRBD2. V dropped 10 bases and J dropped 4; count of bases not matched to a gene: 8. The CDR3 consists of 13 residues. CDR1 and CDR2 (germline): MNHEY, SVGAGI. The CDR3: CATRGRMPDTQYF. Here the CDR3 DNA reads TGTGCCACCCGCGGGAGAATGCCAGATACGCAGTATTTT.

This chain uses TRBV30 with TRBJ1-3; maybe TRBD1 (6 bases). Trimming cost V 4 bases and J 2 bases, with 12 bases left between them. Germline loops: CDR1 GTSNPN, CDR2 SVGIG (reference sequence). The CDR3 covers 14 residues. The CDR3 reads CAWIGQRPGNTIYF. The CDR3 bases are TGTGCCTGGATCGGACAGAGACCTGGAAACACCATATATTTT.

This chain uses TRBV5-6 with TRBJ2-7; 7 nucleotides match TRBD1. V trimming: 3 bases; J trimming: 6 bases; junction bases outside the gene matches: 3. The CDR3 is made up of 12 amino acids. Per germline, CDR1 SGHDT and CDR2 YYEEEE. CDR3 DNA sequence: TGTGCCAGCAGCTCCGGGACAGCCGAGCAGTACTTC. Amino acids: CASSSGTAEQYF.

The chain combines TRBV2 with TRBJ1-2; D remains ambiguous. CDR3 size: 14 residues. Germline CDR1 is SNHLY and CDR2 is FYNNEI. The V gene lost 0 bases and the J gene lost 4 bases, with 9 bases spanning the gap. The CDR3 protein is CASSEAGNLYGYTF. CDR3 nucleotide sequence: TGTGCCAGCAGTGAAGCGGGGAACCTCTATGGCTACACCTTC.